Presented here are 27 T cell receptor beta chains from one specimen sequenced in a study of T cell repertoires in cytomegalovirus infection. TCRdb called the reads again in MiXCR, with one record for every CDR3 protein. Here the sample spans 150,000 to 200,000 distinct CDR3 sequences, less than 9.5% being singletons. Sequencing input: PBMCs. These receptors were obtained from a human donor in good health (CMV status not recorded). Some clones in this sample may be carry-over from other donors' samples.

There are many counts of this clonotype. The CDR3 coding sequence is TGCAGTTCTATGGCCGGGAGTTCCTACAATGAGCAGTTCTTC. Translating gives CSSMAGSSYNEQFF. The V call is TRBV20-1, the J call TRBJ2-1, with D tentatively TRBD2 (6 bases). The CDR3 runs 14 residues. The V gene lost 8 bases and the J gene lost 1 base, with 15 bases spanning the gap. The germline gives CDR1 DFQATT, CDR2 SNEGSKA (reference sequence).

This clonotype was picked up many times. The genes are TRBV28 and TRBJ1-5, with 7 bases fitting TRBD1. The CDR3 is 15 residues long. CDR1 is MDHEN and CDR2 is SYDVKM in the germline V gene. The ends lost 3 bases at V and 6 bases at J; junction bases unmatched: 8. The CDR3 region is CASSFDRASGQPQHF. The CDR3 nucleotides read TGTGCCAGCAGTTTTGACAGGGCGTCGGGTCAGCCCCAGCATTTT.

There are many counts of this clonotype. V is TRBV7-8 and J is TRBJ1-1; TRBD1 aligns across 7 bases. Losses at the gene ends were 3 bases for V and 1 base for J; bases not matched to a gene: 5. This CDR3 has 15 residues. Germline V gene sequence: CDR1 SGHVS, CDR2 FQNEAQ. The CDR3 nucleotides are TGTGCCAGCAGCTTTCCGGGACAGTCGAACACTGAAGCTTTCTTT. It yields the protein CASSFPGQSNTEAFF.

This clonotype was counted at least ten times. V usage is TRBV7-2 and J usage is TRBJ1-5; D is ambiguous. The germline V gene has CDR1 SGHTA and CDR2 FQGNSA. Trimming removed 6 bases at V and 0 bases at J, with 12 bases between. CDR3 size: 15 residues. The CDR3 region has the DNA TGTGCCAGCAGTGTCGGACGGAGTAGCAATCAGCCCCAGCATTTT. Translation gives CASSVGRSSNQPQHF.

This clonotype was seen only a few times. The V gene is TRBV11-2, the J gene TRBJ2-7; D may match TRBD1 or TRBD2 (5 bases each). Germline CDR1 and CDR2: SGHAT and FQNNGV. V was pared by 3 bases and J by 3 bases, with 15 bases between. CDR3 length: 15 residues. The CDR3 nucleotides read TGTGCCAGCAGCTTCCTCCAGGGACCCAACTACGAGCAGTACTTC. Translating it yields CASSFLQGPNYEQYF.

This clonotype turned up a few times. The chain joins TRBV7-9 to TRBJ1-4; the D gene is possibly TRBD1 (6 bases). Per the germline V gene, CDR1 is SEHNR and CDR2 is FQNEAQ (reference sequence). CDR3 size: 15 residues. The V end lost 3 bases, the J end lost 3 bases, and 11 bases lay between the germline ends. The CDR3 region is CASSFRGAANEKLFF. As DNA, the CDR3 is TGTGCCAGCAGCTTTCGGGGGGCTGCTAATGAAAAACTGTTTTTT. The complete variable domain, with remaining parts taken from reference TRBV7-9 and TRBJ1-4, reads DTGVSQNPRHKITKRGQNVTFRCDPISEHNRLYWYRQTLGQGPEFLTYFQNEAQLEKSRLLSDRFSAERPKGSFSTLEIQRTEQGDSAMYLCASSFRGAANEKLFFGSGTQLSVL.

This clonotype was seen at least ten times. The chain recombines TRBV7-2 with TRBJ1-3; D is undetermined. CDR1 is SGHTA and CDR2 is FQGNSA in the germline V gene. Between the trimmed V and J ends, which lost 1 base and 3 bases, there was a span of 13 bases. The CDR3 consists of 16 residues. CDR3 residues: CASSLVGRRYGNTIYF. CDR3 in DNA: TGTGCCAGCAGCTTAGTAGGGAGGAGGTATGGAAACACCATATATTTT.

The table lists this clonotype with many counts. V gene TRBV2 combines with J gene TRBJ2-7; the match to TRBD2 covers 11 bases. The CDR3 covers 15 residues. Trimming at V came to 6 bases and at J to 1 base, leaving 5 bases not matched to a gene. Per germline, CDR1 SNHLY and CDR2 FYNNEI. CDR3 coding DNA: TGTGCCAGCAGGGATAGCGGGGGGGCTTCCTACGAGCAGTACTTC. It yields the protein CASRDSGGASYEQYF.

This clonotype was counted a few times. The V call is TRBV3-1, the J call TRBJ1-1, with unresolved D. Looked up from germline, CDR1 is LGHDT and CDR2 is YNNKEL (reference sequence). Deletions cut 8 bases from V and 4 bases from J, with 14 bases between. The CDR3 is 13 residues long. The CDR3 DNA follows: TGTGCCAGCTGTAGCGGAGGAGGCACTGAAGCTTTCTTT. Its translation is CASCSGGGTEAFF. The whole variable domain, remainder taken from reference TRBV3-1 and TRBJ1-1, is DTAVSQTPKYLVTQMGNDKSIKCEQNLGHDTMYWYKQDSKKFLKIMFSYNNKELIINETVPNRFSPKSPDKAHLNLHINSLELGDSAVYFCASCSGGGTEAFFGQGTRLTVV.

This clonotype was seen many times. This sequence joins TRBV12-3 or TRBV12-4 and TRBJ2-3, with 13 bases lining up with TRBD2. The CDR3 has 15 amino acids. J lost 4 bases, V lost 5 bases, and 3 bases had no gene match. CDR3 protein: CASSPTSGGADTQYF. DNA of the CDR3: TGTGCCAGCAGTCCCACTAGCGGGGGGGCAGATACGCAGTATTTT.

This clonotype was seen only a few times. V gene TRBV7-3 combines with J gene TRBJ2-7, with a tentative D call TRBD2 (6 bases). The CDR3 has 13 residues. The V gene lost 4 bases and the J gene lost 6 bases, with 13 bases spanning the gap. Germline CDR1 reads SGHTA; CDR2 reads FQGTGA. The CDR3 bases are TGTGCCAGCAGCTGGGCCGGGGGACCCGAGCAGTACTTC. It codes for CASSWAGGPEQYF. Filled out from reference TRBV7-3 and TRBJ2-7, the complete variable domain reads GAGVSQTPSNKVTEKGKYVELRCDPISGHTALYWYRQSLGQGPEFLIYFQGTGAADDSGLPNDRFFAVRPEGSVSTLKIQRTERGDSAVYLCASSWAGGPEQYFGPGTRLTVT.

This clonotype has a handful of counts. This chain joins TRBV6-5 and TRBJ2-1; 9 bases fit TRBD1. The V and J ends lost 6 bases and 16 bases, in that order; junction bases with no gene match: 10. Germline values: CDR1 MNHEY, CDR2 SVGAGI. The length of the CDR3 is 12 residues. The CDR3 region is CASSTDRGKPFF. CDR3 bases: TGTGCCAGCAGCACGGACAGGGGAAAACCTTTCTTC.

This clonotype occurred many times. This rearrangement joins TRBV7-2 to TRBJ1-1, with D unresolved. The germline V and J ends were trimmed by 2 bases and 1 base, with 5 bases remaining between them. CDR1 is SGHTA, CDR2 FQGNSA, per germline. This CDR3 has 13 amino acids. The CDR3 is CASSLNRNTEAFF. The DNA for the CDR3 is TGTGCCAGCAGCTTAAACAGGAACACTGAAGCTTTCTTT.

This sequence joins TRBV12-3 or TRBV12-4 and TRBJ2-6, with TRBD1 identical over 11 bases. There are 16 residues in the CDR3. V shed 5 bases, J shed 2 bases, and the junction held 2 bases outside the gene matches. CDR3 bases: TGTGCCAGCAGTGGGGGACAGGGGGCTGGGGCCAACGTCCTGACTTTC. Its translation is CASSGGQGAGANVLTF.

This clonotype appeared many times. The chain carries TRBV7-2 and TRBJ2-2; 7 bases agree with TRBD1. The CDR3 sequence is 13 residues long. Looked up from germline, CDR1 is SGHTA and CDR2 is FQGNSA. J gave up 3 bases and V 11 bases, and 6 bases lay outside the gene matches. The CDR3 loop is CAGRQGDTGELFF. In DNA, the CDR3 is TGTGCCGGGCGACAGGGTGACACCGGGGAGCTGTTTTTT.

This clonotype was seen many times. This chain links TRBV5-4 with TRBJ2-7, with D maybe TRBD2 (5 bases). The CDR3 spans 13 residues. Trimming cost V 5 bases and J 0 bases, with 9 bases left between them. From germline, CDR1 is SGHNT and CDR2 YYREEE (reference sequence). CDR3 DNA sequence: TGTGCCAGCAGTCCCGGACTCTCCTACGAGCAGTACTTC. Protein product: CASSPGLSYEQYF. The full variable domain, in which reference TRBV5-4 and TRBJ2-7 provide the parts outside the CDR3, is ETGVTQSPTHLIKTRGQQVTLRCSSQSGHNTVSWYQQALGQGPQFIFQYYREEENGRGNFPPRFSGLQFPNYSSELNVNALELDDSALYLCASSPGLSYEQYFGPGTRLTVT.

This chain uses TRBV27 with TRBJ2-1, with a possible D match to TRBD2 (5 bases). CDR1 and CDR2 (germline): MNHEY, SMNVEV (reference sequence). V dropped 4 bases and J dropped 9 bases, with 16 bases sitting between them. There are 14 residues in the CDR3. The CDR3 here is CASSSLLSGSEQFF. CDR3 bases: TGTGCCAGCAGTTCCCTTTTAAGCGGCAGTGAGCAGTTCTTC.

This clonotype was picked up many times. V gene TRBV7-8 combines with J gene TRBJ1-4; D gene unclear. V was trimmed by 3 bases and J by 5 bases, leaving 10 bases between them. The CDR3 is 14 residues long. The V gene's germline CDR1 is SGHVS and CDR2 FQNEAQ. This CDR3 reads CASSFREKNEKLFF. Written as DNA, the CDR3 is TGTGCCAGCAGCTTCCGGGAAAAAAATGAAAAACTGTTTTTT.

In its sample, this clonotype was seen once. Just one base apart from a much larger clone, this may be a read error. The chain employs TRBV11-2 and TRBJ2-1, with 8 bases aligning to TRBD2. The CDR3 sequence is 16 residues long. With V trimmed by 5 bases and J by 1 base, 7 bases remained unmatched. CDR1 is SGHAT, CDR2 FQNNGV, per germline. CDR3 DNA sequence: TGTGCCAGCAGCCCCGACATAGCGGGATCCTACAATGAGCAGTTCTTC. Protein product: CASSPDIAGSYNEQFF.

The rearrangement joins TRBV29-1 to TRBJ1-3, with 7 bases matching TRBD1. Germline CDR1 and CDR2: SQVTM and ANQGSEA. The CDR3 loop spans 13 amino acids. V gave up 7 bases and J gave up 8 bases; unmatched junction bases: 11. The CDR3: CSAGGQGGHTIYF. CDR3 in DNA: TGCAGCGCCGGGGGGCAGGGGGGACACACCATATATTTT.

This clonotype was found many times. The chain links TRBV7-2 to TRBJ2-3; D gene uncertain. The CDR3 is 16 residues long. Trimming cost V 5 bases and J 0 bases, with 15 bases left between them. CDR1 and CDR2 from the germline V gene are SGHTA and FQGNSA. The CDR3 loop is CASSRTGASSTDTQYF. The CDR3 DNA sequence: TGTGCCAGCAGCCGCACGGGCGCGTCTAGCACAGATACGCAGTATTTT.

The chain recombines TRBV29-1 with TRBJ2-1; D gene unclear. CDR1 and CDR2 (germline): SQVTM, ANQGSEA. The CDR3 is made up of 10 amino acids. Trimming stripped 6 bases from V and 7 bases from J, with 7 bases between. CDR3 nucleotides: TGCAGCGTCAGGAATAATGAGCAGTTCTTC. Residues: CSVRNNEQFF.

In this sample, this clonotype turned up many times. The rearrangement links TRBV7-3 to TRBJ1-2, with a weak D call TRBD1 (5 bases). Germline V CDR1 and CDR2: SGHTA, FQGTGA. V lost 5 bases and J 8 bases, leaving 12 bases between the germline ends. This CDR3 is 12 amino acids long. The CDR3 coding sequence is TGTGCCAGCAGCCCGGGGCGAGGAGGCTACACCTTC. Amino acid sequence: CASSPGRGGYTF.

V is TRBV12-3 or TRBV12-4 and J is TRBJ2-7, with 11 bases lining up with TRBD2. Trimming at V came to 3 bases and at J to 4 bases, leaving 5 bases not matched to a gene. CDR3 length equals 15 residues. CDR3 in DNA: TGTGCCAGCAGTTTTAGGGCTAGCGGGAGGTACGAGCAGTACTTC. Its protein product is CASSFRASGRYEQYF.

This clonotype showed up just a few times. This CDR3 is CASGAGLAKNIQYF. DNA for the CDR3: TGTGCCAGCGGGGCGGGACTAGCCAAAAACATTCAGTACTTC. This chain uses TRBV2 with TRBJ2-4; D perhaps matches TRBD2 (6 bases). The CDR3 covers 14 residues. V was cut by 8 bases and J by 0 bases, with 11 bases left in between. Germline V CDR1 and CDR2: SNHLY, FYNNEI.

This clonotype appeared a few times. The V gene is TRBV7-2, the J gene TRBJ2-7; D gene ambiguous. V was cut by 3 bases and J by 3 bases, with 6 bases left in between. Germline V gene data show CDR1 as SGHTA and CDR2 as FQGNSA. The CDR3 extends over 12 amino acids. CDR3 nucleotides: TGTGCCAGCAGCTTTGCAGGCTACGAGCAGTACTTC. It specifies CASSFAGYEQYF.

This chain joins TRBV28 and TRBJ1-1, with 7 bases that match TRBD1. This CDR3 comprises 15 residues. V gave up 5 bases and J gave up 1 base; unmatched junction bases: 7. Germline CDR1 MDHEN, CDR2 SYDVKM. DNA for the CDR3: TGTGCCAGCAGTGCCGTGGACAGGACGAACACTGAAGCTTTCTTT. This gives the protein CASSAVDRTNTEAFF.